A single sample gave rise to the 20 T cell receptor beta chains below, sequenced in a study of T cells in Graves' hyperthyroidism and ophthalmopathy. TCR beta CDR3 region amplification was performed from RNA transcripts. HTBI primers were employed in a first-round RT-PCR of the TCR CDR3. A single record per CDR3 protein comes from TCRdb applying MiXCR to the multiplex PCR reads. Of 600,000 to 800,000 distinct CDR3 sequences listed, over 35% were seen once; the top ten hold less than 35%. The sample consisted of blood. Every receptor here comes from a woman aged 40 to 55 with Graves' hyperthyroidism.

The chain employs TRBV5-4 and TRBJ1-2; TRBD1 matches 8 bases. J was trimmed by 7 bases and V by 4 bases; bases with no gene match: 6. The CDR3 extends over 13 amino acids. Germline loops: CDR1 SGHNT, CDR2 YYREEE (reference sequence). The CDR3 protein is CASSVRQGFGYTF. DNA of the CDR3: TGTGCCAGCAGCGTGCGACAGGGGTTTGGCTACACCTTC.

This clonotype was counted only a few times. The rearrangement joins TRBV29-1 to TRBJ2-7; TRBD1 or TRBD2 may be the D gene (5 bases each). CDR3 length equals 14 residues. Trimming shortened V by 4 bases and J by 1 base, and 14 bases separated the two germline ends. Germline V gene lookup returns CDR1 SQVTM and CDR2 ANQGSEA. As DNA, the CDR3 is TGCAGCGTTGGGAGGACATGGGATTCCTACGAGCAGTACTTC. It is translated as CSVGRTWDSYEQYF.

The chain recombines TRBV29-1 with TRBJ1-2; D gene unclear. Trimming pared 0 bases from V and 1 base from J, leaving 12 bases between. This CDR3 has 15 residues. Germline loops: CDR1 SQVTM, CDR2 ANQGSEA. CDR3 nucleotides: TGCAGCGTTGAAGACTCCTCGGGTCTTAACTATGGCTACACCTTC. Amino acids: CSVEDSSGLNYGYTF.

The gene calls are TRBV19 and TRBJ2-5; D is undetermined. This CDR3 has 15 amino acids. V gave up 3 bases and J gave up 1 base, with 12 bases separating them. The germline V gene encodes CDR1 LNHDA and CDR2 SQIVND (reference sequence). CDR3 in DNA: TGTGCCAGTAGTATCTATTCAGATTTCCAAGAGACCCAGTACTTC. It is translated as CASSIYSDFQETQYF.

V gene TRBV30 combines with J gene TRBJ1-2; unclear D gene. Germline values: CDR1 GTSNPN, CDR2 SVGIG (reference sequence). The V and J ends lost 3 bases and 0 bases respectively, with 11 bases between them. This CDR3 is built from 14 residues. Here the CDR3 reads CAWSLGLANYGYTF. CDR3 sequence (DNA): TGTGCCTGGAGCCTCGGGTTAGCTAACTATGGCTACACCTTC.

The V and J genes are TRBV7-9 and TRBJ1-2, with D possibly being TRBD1 (5 bases). V shed 8 bases and J shed 7 bases, with 17 bases lying between them. Germline loops: CDR1 SEHNR, CDR2 FQNEAQ (reference sequence). This CDR3 is built from 13 residues. CDR3 DNA: TGTGCCAGCGGCCGGGCCCAGGGCCCTGGCTACACCTTC. Its translation: CASGRAQGPGYTF.

The rearrangement uses TRBV4-1 and TRBJ1-6, with TRBD1 matching 9 bases. The V gene end was trimmed by 0 bases and the J gene end by 10 bases; junction bases not matched to a gene: 7. The CDR3 covers 16 residues. Germline V CDR1 and CDR2: MGHRA, YSYEKL. CDR3 sequence: CASSQDIRQGGSPLHF. Here the CDR3 DNA reads TGCGCCAGCAGCCAAGATATTCGACAGGGGGGATCACCCCTCCACTTT.

This clonotype was detected ten times or more. This chain links TRBV7-8 with TRBJ1-3; D remains unclear. Germline values: CDR1 SGHVS, CDR2 FQNEAQ. The CDR3 sequence is 13 residues long. The ends were cut back, 11 bases at V and 0 bases at J, with 11 bases in the middle. The CDR3 DNA sequence: TGTGCCTCGGGAGGGCGCTCTGGAAACACCATATATTTT. This sequence encodes CASGGRSGNTIYF.

This chain joins TRBV10-3 and TRBJ2-5, with D possibly matching TRBD2 (7 bases). Per the germline V gene, CDR1 is ENHRY and CDR2 is SYGVKD. The V gene lost 10 bases and the J gene lost 9 bases, with 21 bases spanning the gap. The CDR3 sequence is 13 residues long. The DNA for the CDR3 is TGTGCCAGCAGGGAACAGGGTCGGGAGGCCCAGTACTTC. Its protein product is CASREQGREAQYF.

The J gene is TRBJ2-5, the V gene TRBV19, with D tentatively TRBD1 (6 bases). This CDR3 region has 15 residues. The germline CDR1 and CDR2 sequences are LNHDA and SQIVND (reference sequence). V lost 2 bases, J lost 3 bases, and 13 bases lay in between. The CDR3, as DNA: TGTGCCAGTAGTATACGCAGGGGCCGGAAAGAGACCCAGTACTTC. Protein sequence: CASSIRRGRKETQYF.

The sample holds many counts of this clonotype. This chain joins TRBV6-6 and TRBJ2-2; D gene ambiguous. Germline CDR1 MNHNY, CDR2 SVGAGI (reference sequence). The germline V and J ends were trimmed by 2 bases and 3 bases, with 10 bases remaining between them. The CDR3 runs 15 residues. The chain's CDR3 is CASSYVQAHTGELFF. The CDR3 DNA sequence: TGTGCCAGCAGTTACGTGCAGGCCCACACCGGGGAGCTGTTTTTT.

This clonotype was observed many times. The rearrangement links TRBV7-9 to TRBJ2-7, with D possibly TRBD1 on 7 matching bases. CDR3 length equals 14 residues. Germline CDR1 reads SEHNR; CDR2 reads FQNEAQ (reference sequence). Between the trimmed V and J ends, which lost 5 bases and 1 base, there was a span of 12 bases. CDR3 nucleotide sequence: TGTGCCAGCAGCGCGGGACAGAGTTCCTACGAGCAGTACTTC. It encodes CASSAGQSSYEQYF.

In its sample, this clonotype was seen many times. The chain carries TRBV5-8 and TRBJ2-5; D is possibly TRBD2 (5 bases). Germline CDR1 SGHTS, CDR2 YDEGEE. V lost 1 base and J 7 bases, leaving 14 bases between the germline ends. This CDR3 has 14 amino acids. This chain's CDR3 is CASSLSEDVGTQYF. The CDR3 bases are TGTGCCAGCAGCTTGTCGGAGGACGTTGGGACCCAGTACTTC.

V and J are TRBV7-2 and TRBJ1-6; 11 nucleotides align to TRBD1. CDR1 is SGHTA, CDR2 FQGNSA, per germline. The CDR3 is made up of 16 amino acids. The trim removed 4 bases at V and 5 bases at J, leaving 4 bases unmatched. The CDR3, as DNA: TGTGCCAGCAGCTACCGGGGACAGGGGGATAATTCACCCCTCCACTTT. Amino acids: CASSYRGQGDNSPLHF.

This chain uses TRBV12-5 with TRBJ1-2; 7 bases line up with TRBD1. Germline loops: CDR1 LGHNT, CDR2 FRNRAP. Trimming took 6 bases from V and 0 from J; bases not matched to a gene: 10. The CDR3 runs to 16 residues. CDR3 sequence reads: CASGSPGTETNYGYTF. CDR3 nucleotides: TGTGCTAGTGGATCCCCCGGGACAGAAACTAACTATGGCTACACCTTC.

Note on this clonotype: One end of the junction does not line up with germline, which may come from a read error. The V gene is TRBV7-6, the J gene TRBJ1-1; D call uncertain. This CDR3 has 16 amino acids. Germline values: CDR1 SGHVS, CDR2 FNYEAQ. CDR3 region: CDSSLWAGATRGEAFF. In DNA, the CDR3 is TGTGACAGCAGCTTGTGGGCAGGAGCTACCCGCGGGGAAGCTTTCTTT.

The chain employs TRBV7-9 and TRBJ1-1; D remains unclear. Germline lookup yields CDR1 SEHNR and CDR2 FQNEAQ (reference sequence). This CDR3 comprises 14 residues. V was trimmed by 10 bases and J by 0 bases, leaving 15 bases between them. CDR3 loop: CAISQGDMNTEAFF. The DNA of the CDR3 is TGTGCCATCTCCCAAGGAGACATGAACACTGAAGCTTTCTTT.

The rearrangement uses TRBV14 and TRBJ1-3; D is uncertain. V lost 1 base and J lost 0, with 7 bases in between. Germline V gene data show CDR1 as SGHDN and CDR2 as FVKESK. The CDR3 runs to 15 residues. CDR3: CASSQVGPSGNTIYF. Written as DNA, the CDR3 is TGTGCCAGCAGCCAAGTAGGGCCCTCTGGAAACACCATATATTTT.

This clonotype was found a few times. This rearrangement joins TRBV19 to TRBJ1-5; D is perhaps TRBD1 (5 bases). CDR1 is LNHDA, CDR2 SQIVND, per germline (reference sequence). V lost 6 bases, J lost 4 bases, and 13 bases lay in between. This CDR3 is built from 14 residues. The CDR3, as DNA: TGTGCCAGTAGGGAGGGGACCGAGAATCAGCCCCAGCATTTT. Its translation: CASREGTENQPQHF.

This clonotype was found many times. This chain uses TRBV9 with TRBJ1-3; 7 bases are a match to TRBD1. Germline CDR1 is SGDLS and CDR2 is YYNGEE. The CDR3 sequence is 16 residues long. Unmatched junction bases numbered 3, after V lost 0 bases and J lost 0 bases. This chain's CDR3 is CASSVGDSHSGNTIYF. CDR3 nucleotides: TGTGCCAGCAGCGTAGGGGACAGCCACTCTGGAAACACCATATATTTT.